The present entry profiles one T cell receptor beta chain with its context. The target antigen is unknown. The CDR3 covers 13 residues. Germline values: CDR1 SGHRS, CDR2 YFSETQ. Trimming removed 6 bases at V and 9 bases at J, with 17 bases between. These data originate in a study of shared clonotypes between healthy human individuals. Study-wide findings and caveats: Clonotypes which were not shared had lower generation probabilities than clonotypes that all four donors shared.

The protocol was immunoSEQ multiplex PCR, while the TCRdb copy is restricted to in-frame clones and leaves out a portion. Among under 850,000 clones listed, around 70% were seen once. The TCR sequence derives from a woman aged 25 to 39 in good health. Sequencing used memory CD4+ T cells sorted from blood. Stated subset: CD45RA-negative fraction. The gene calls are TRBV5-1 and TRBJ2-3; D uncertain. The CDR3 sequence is CASTSFGVKTQYF. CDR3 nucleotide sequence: TGCGCCAGCACCTCTTTTGGGGTAAAAACGCAGTATTTT.